The sequence of this T cell receptor beta chain was determined in a study of vaccination and CD4 T cells after COVID-19. Study-wide background: Post-COVID draws followed diagnosis by a median roughly 100 days (range 35 to 161).

Sequencing of the DNA from cultured CD4+ T cells was carried out with the Oncomine TCR Beta short-read assay. TCRdb re-analysed the PCR reads in MiXCR, keeping a single row per CDR3 protein. The sample lists approximately 12,000 distinct CDR3 sequences, approximately 50% seen once, with roughly 28% in the top ten. CDR1 is LNHDA and CDR2 is SQIVND in the germline V gene (reference sequence). V was clipped by 5 bases and J by 7 bases, with 14 bases between them. The CDR3 length is 13 residues. Documented treatment: approximately nine-day PBMC culture with coronavirus spike peptide pools or control peptides (ViraFEST assay). Both day 3 and day 7 involved replacing half of the medium with fresh IL-2 medium. Remarks on this clonotype: Its target is unknown.

Study outcomes and limitations: The authors studied relatively few convalescent patients and analyzed no early post-infection timepoints.

The chain uses TRBV19 and TRBJ1-2; no clear D gene. The sequence derives from a human donor who had recovered from COVID-19. The specimen sequenced was CD4+ T cells from blood, cultured in vitro. CDR3 bases: TGTGCCAGTAGTCCCACGCCCACGGGTGGCTACACCTTC. It yields the protein CASSPTPTGGYTF.